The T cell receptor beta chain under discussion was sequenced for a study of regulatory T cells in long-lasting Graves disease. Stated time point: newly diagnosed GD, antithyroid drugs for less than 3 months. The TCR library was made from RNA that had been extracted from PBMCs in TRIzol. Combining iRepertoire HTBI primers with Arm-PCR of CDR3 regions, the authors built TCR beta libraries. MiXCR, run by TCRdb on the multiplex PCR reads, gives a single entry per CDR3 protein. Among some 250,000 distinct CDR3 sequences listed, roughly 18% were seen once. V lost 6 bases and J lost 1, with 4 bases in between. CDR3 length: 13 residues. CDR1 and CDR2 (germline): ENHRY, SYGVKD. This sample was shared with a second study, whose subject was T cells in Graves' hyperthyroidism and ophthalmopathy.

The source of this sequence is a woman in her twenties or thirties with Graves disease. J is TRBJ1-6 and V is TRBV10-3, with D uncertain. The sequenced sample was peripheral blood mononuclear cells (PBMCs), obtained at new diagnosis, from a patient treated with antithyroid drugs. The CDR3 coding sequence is TGTGCCATCAGCGGATCCTATAATTCACCCCTCCACTTT. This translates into CAISGSYNSPLHF.